Below, 9 T cell receptor beta chains from the same sample are listed, as sequenced in a study of T-cell reconstitution after alpha-beta-depleted transplantation in children. Preparation of the TCRbeta library used unique molecular identifiers. TCRdb recomputed calls from the PCR reads with MiXCR, one row per CDR3 protein. The sample lists hundreds of thousands of distinct CDR3 sequences; over 10% were seen once. The specimen was PBMCs, collected before TCRalphabeta/CD19-depleted stem cell transplant. These receptors all stem from a girl aged 2-10 years with congenital amegakaryocytic thrombocytopenia, due to receive a stem cell transplant.

CDR3 in DNA: TGTGCCAGCAGTGATAAAAGTGGACTAGCGGAAACTAGCACAGATACGCAGTATTTT. Translating it yields CASSDKSGLAETSTDTQYF. V is TRBV25-1 and J is TRBJ2-3; TRBD2 aligns across 10 bases. The CDR3 extends over 19 amino acids. J gave up 0 bases and V 3 bases, and 12 bases lay outside the gene matches. In germline, CDR1 is MGHDK, CDR2 SYGVNS.

V is TRBV18 and J is TRBJ1-1; possible D gene TRBD1, 5 bases. Germline lookup yields CDR1 KGHSH and CDR2 LQKENI. V was clipped by 4 bases and J by 4 bases, with 19 bases between them. The CDR3 runs to 16 residues. The DNA for the CDR3 is TGTGCCAGCTCACTGTCCGACCGGTTCAGGGCCACTGAAGCTTTCTTT. Its protein is CASSLSDRFRATEAFF.

The gene calls are TRBV29-1 and TRBJ2-7; 8 bases map to TRBD1. This CDR3 spans 12 amino acids. From germline, CDR1 is SQVTM and CDR2 ANQGSEA. V shed 7 bases, J shed 5 bases, and the junction held 7 bases outside the gene matches. In DNA form, the CDR3 reads TGCAGCGCCCTACGGACAGGGAACGAGCAGTACTTC. Its translation: CSALRTGNEQYF.

There are many counts of this clonotype. The CDR3 DNA is TGCGCCAGCAGCTTGGGATCGAACAATGAAAAACTGTTTTTT. Protein: CASSLGSNNEKLFF. The chain couples TRBV5-1 to TRBJ1-4; D remains unclear. The CDR3 has 14 residues. The V and J ends lost 0 bases and 5 bases respectively, with 8 bases between them. Germline values: CDR1 SGHRS, CDR2 YFSETQ.

The chain couples TRBV7-3 to TRBJ2-3, with TRBD1 matching over 8 bases. The CDR3 spans 14 residues. V lost 5 bases and J lost 3; bases outside the gene matches: 4. Germline values: CDR1 SGHTA, CDR2 FQGTGA. The CDR3 region has the DNA TGTGCCAGCAGCACAGGGGGTGGGACAGATACGCAGTATTTT. This gives the protein CASSTGGGTDTQYF.

This clonotype was counted many times. This chain uses TRBV29-1 with TRBJ2-4; 8 bases line up with TRBD1. V trimming: 4 bases; J trimming: 12 bases; junction bases outside the gene matches: 11. The CDR3 runs 13 residues. The germline V gene has CDR1 SQVTM and CDR2 ANQGSEA. The CDR3 region has the DNA TGCAGCGTTGGGGCGGGACAGGTGACGGATCAGTACTTC. Amino acids: CSVGAGQVTDQYF.

This clonotype was seen a handful of times. V gene TRBV29-1 combines with J gene TRBJ1-2; D gene ambiguous. The germline V gene has CDR1 SQVTM and CDR2 ANQGSEA. CDR3 length equals 12 residues. Trimming removed 7 bases from V and 4 bases from J, with 13 bases in between. This CDR3 reads CSARSTSYGYTF. DNA of the CDR3: TGCAGCGCCCGGTCGACCAGCTATGGCTACACCTTC.

This clonotype was counted ten times or more. The chain uses TRBV20-1 and TRBJ1-4, with TRBD1 matching over 7 bases. The V gene end was trimmed by 6 bases and the J gene end by 5 bases; junction bases not matched to a gene: 6. Germline lookup yields CDR1 DFQATT and CDR2 SNEGSKA (reference sequence). The CDR3 is 13 amino acids. The DNA of the CDR3 is TGCAGTGCCCCGGGACAGCAGAATGAAAAACTGTTTTTT. The encoded protein is CSAPGQQNEKLFF.

In this sample, this clonotype turned up a few times. The rearrangement joins TRBV20-1 to TRBJ2-1, with 10 bases identical to TRBD1. Germline CDR1 and CDR2: DFQATT and SNEGSKA (reference sequence). The length of the CDR3 is 15 residues. Trimming cost V 5 bases and J 2 bases; bases outside gene matches: 6. CDR3 residues: CSAYPDRGTYNEQFF. The DNA for the CDR3 is TGCAGTGCTTACCCGGACAGGGGGACCTACAATGAGCAGTTCTTC.